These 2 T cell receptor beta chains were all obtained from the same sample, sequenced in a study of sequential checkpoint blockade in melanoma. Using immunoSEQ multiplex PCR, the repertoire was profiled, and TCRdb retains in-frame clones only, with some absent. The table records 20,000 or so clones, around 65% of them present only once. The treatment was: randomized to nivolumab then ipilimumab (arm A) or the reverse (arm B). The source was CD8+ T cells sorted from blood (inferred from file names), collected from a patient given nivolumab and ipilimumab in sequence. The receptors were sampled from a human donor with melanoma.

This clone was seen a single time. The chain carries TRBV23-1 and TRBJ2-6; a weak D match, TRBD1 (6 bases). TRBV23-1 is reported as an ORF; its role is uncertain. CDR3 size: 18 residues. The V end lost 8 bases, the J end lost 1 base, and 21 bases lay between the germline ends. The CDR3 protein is CASSDRNRESSGANVLTF. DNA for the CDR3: TGCGCCAGCTCCGATAGAAACAGGGAATCTTCTGGGGCCAACGTCCTGACTTTC.

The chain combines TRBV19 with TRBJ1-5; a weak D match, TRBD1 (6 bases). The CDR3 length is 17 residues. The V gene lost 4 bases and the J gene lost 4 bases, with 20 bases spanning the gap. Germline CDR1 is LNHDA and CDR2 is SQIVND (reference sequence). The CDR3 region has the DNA TGTGCCAGTAGTAGGGACCTTGAACAGGGACCAAATCAGCCCCAGCATTTT. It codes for CASSRDLEQGPNQPQHF. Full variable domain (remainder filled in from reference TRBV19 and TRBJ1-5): DGGITQSPKYLFRKEGQNVTLSCEQNLNHDAMYWYRQDPGQGLRLIYYSQIVNDFQKGDIAEGYSVSREKKESFPLTVTSAQKNPTAFYLCASSRDLEQGPNQPQHFGDGTRLSIL.